This TCR beta chain was captured in a study of T cells in Graves' hyperthyroidism and ophthalmopathy. Study-level results: Within blood appeared most thyroid clonotypes that had expanded above 0.001. Onset of ophthalmopathy came a median 6.5 months after the model predicted it.

CDR1 LGHNT and CDR2 FRNRAP come from the germline V gene. The V end was cut by 4 bases, the J end by 0 bases, with 12 bases between. CDR3 size: 16 residues. Any patient presenting with uncontrolled infection, other autoimmune disease, pregnancy or lactation was left out. This clonotype was observed many times. Its antigen is currently unknown. Using RNA transcripts as the source, TCR beta CDR3 regions were amplified. When the TCR CDR3 underwent first-round RT-PCR, the HTBI primer set was used. TCRdb called the multiplex PCR reads again in MiXCR, with one record for every CDR3 protein. The sample has over 250,000 distinct CDR3 sequences; roughly 13% are singletons.

The V call is TRBV12-5, the J call TRBJ2-2, with D uncertain. This receptor was taken from a woman in her thirties or forties with Graves' ophthalmopathy. The sequencing sample was made of blood. CDR3 residues: CASGSYRGPNTGELFF. The CDR3 coding sequence is TGTGCTAGTGGTTCGTATCGCGGTCCGAACACCGGGGAGCTGTTTTTT.